The 30 T cell receptor beta chains in this list originate from one sample, sequenced in a study of control samples from healthy donors and cancer patients. Sequencing was performed with immunoSEQ multiplex PCR; in TCRdb, only in-frame clones are kept and a portion is missing. The table shows about 120,000 clones, with 70% to 90% occurring only once. Specimen: blood. Receptors originate from a man in his fifties or sixties in good health.

J is TRBJ1-3 and V is TRBV19, with 7 nucleotides matching TRBD1. Germline values: CDR1 LNHDA, CDR2 SQIVND (reference sequence). The CDR3 has 15 amino acids. The V gene end was trimmed by 7 bases and the J gene end by 0 bases; junction bases not matched to a gene: 6. Here the CDR3 DNA reads TGTGCCAGTAATACTTGGGACAGCTCTGGAAACACCATATATTTT. This encodes CASNTWDSSGNTIYF.

This chain joins TRBV25-1 and TRBJ2-3; perhaps TRBD2 as D (6 bases). The V gene lost 3 bases and the J gene lost 2 bases, with 12 bases spanning the gap. The CDR3 contains 15 residues. Germline lookup yields CDR1 MGHDK and CDR2 SYGVNS. Here the CDR3 DNA reads TGTGCCAGCAGTGACGCGGGGTGGTCCACAGATACGCAGTATTTT. It encodes CASSDAGWSTDTQYF.

This sequence joins TRBV7-8 and TRBJ2-3; TRBD2 matches 10 bases. This CDR3 comprises 15 residues. Germline CDR1 and CDR2: SGHVS and FQNEAQ. The V segment lost 5 bases and the J segment 5 bases; nucleotides outside the gene matches: 7. The CDR3 DNA is TGTGCCAGCAGCCGAGCGGGGGGGCCGGTAGATACGCAGTATTTT. This sequence encodes CASSRAGGPVDTQYF.

V and J are TRBV6-5 and TRBJ2-7; tentatively, D is TRBD1 (6 bases). Trimming removed 2 bases from V and 7 bases from J, with 21 bases in between. CDR3 length: 16 amino acids. Germline CDR1 and CDR2: MNHEY and SVGAGI. The CDR3 bases are TGTGCCAGCAGTTACAGGGGGTCCCTTTACTATTTGGAGCAGTACTTC. It codes for CASSYRGSLYYLEQYF.

The rearrangement uses TRBV6-4 and TRBJ2-3; 7 bases fit TRBD1. The CDR3 spans 16 residues. V dropped 3 bases and J dropped 2; count of bases not matched to a gene: 8. CDR1 is MRHNA and CDR2 is SNTAGT in the germline V gene. CDR3 coding DNA: TGTGCCAGCAGTGAGGAAGGGACAGTGAACACAGATACGCAGTATTTT. Translation: CASSEEGTVNTDTQYF.

This chain uses TRBV19 with TRBJ2-7; D may be TRBD1 (5 bases). Germline CDR1 LNHDA, CDR2 SQIVND (reference sequence). The CDR3 loop spans 13 amino acids. The V end was cut by 4 bases, the J end by 2 bases, with 9 bases between. CDR3 DNA sequence: TGTGCCAGTAGTACCATAGGGGCCTACGAGCAGTACTTC. Translating it yields CASSTIGAYEQYF. The whole variable domain, remainder taken from reference TRBV19 and TRBJ2-7, is DGGITQSPKYLFRKEGQNVTLSCEQNLNHDAMYWYRQDPGQGLRLIYYSQIVNDFQKGDIAEGYSVSREKKESFPLTVTSAQKNPTAFYLCASSTIGAYEQYFGPGTRLTVT.

The rearrangement links TRBV6-1 to TRBJ1-1, with 7 nucleotides matching TRBD1. The V gene end was trimmed by 0 bases and the J gene end by 3 bases; junction bases not matched to a gene: 7. The CDR3 contains 16 residues. Per germline, CDR1 MNHNS and CDR2 SASEGT. The CDR3 protein is CASSEAETGRDTEAFF. The DNA for the CDR3 is TGTGCCAGCAGTGAAGCAGAGACAGGGAGGGACACTGAAGCTTTCTTT.

The J gene is TRBJ2-1, the V gene TRBV6-4; 14 bases line up with TRBD2. V was clipped by 6 bases and J by 9 bases; unmatched bases: 7. The CDR3 is made up of 15 amino acids. The germline V gene encodes CDR1 MRHNA and CDR2 SNTAGT. CDR3 loop: CASRRLAGGLGEQFF. CDR3 DNA sequence: TGTGCCAGCAGACGACTAGCGGGGGGGCTAGGTGAGCAGTTCTTC.

The V and J genes are TRBV5-5 and TRBJ2-7; D gene unclear. CDR1 is SGHKS, CDR2 YYEKEE, per germline (reference sequence). This CDR3 spans 15 amino acids. The ends were cut back, 4 bases at V and 2 bases at J, with 16 bases in the middle. CDR3 loop: CASSIVTSSPYEQYF. CDR3 in DNA: TGTGCCAGCAGCATCGTAACAAGCTCCCCCTACGAGCAGTACTTC.

This clone was detected a few times. V usage is TRBV29-1 and J usage is TRBJ1-1, with D perhaps matching TRBD1 (6 bases). V dropped 4 bases and J dropped 7 bases, with 10 bases sitting between them. Germline V gene data show CDR1 as SQVTM and CDR2 as ANQGSEA. The CDR3 is 11 residues long. This CDR3 is CSVGTDIEAFF. The CDR3 DNA reads as TGCAGCGTTGGGACAGACATTGAAGCTTTCTTT.

The chain combines TRBV6-5 with TRBJ2-4, with 8 bases identical to TRBD1. Germline loops: CDR1 MNHEY, CDR2 SVGAGI. V lost 8 bases, J lost 5 bases, and 8 bases stayed unmatched. This CDR3 comprises 14 residues. Here the CDR3 reads CASARGQAENIQYF. DNA for the CDR3: TGTGCCAGCGCTAGGGGACAGGCCGAAAACATTCAGTACTTC.

The chain uses TRBV18 and TRBJ1-1; no reliable D call. The CDR3 is 16 residues long. Germline V CDR1 and CDR2: KGHSH, LQKENI. V lost 1 base and J lost 0, with 12 bases in between. The CDR3 loop is CASSPLASKMNTEAFF. DNA of the CDR3: TGTGCCAGCTCACCACTGGCGAGTAAAATGAACACTGAAGCTTTCTTT. Drawing the rest from reference TRBV18 and TRBJ1-1, the complete variable domain is NAGVMQNPRHLVRRRGQEARLRCSPMKGHSHVYWYRQLPEEGLKFMVYLQKENIIDESGMPKERFSAEFPKEGPSILRIQQVVRGDSAAYFCASSPLASKMNTEAFFGQGTRLTVV.

The rearrangement links TRBV6-4 to TRBJ1-1; D unclear. Germline V gene sequence: CDR1 MRHNA, CDR2 SNTAGT. The CDR3 runs to 12 residues. The V gene lost 2 bases and the J gene lost 11 bases, with 12 bases spanning the gap. CDR3 loop: CASSDEGQIAFF. The CDR3 region has the DNA TGTGCCAGCAGTGACGAGGGTCAGATCGCTTTCTTT.

The chain has TRBV10-3 and TRBJ1-6, with 9 bases matching TRBD1. With 10 bases clipped from V and 1 base from J, the junction kept 5 bases outside the gene matches. CDR1 is ENHRY and CDR2 is SYGVKD in the germline V gene. CDR3 length equals 15 residues. The DNA for the CDR3 is TGTGCCACCCCGACAGGGGGTTCCTATAATTCACCCCTCCACTTT. Protein: CATPTGGSYNSPLHF.

This clone occurred once. This rearrangement joins TRBV19 to TRBJ2-5, with 10 positions matching TRBD1. The trim removed 8 bases at V and 5 bases at J, leaving 5 bases unmatched. The germline V gene encodes CDR1 LNHDA and CDR2 SQIVND (reference sequence). CDR3 size: 13 residues. Here the CDR3 reads CASGQGVQETQYF. The CDR3 region has the DNA TGTGCCAGTGGACAGGGGGTCCAGGAGACCCAGTACTTC.

The chain uses TRBV5-1 and TRBJ1-6, with no clear D. V was cut by 6 bases and J by 9 bases, with 19 bases left in between. This CDR3 comprises 15 residues. CDR1 and CDR2 (germline): SGHRS, YFSETQ. The CDR3 loop is CASTPDWSGASPLHF. The DNA of the CDR3 is TGCGCCAGCACCCCCGACTGGAGCGGAGCTTCACCCCTCCACTTT.

This clone has a handful of counts. CDR3 in DNA: TGTGCCATCAGCCCAGGGCCCTCTGGGGCCAACGTCCTGACTTTC. Its translation: CAISPGPSGANVLTF. This chain uses TRBV10-3 with TRBJ2-6; D is perhaps TRBD1 (5 bases). The CDR3 runs 15 residues. Germline V gene sequence: CDR1 ENHRY, CDR2 SYGVKD. Trimming took off 6 bases at V and 0 bases at J, with 9 bases between the two ends.

V and J are TRBV18 and TRBJ2-1, with 8 bases fitting TRBD2. The germline gives CDR1 KGHSH, CDR2 LQKENI. Trimming at V came to 3 bases and at J to 8 bases, leaving 3 bases not matched to a gene. The length of the CDR3 is 13 residues. CDR3 sequence reads: CASSPGLAYEQFF. In DNA form, the CDR3 reads TGTGCCAGCTCACCTGGACTAGCCTATGAGCAGTTCTTC.

The rearrangement joins TRBV11-2 to TRBJ2-7; D is possibly TRBD1 (5 bases). V dropped 1 base and J dropped 2 bases, with 15 bases sitting between them. Germline V gives CDR1 SGHAT, CDR2 FQNNGV. The CDR3 is made up of 16 amino acids. The CDR3 reads CASSLGPTDPPYEQYF. The CDR3 DNA sequence: TGTGCCAGCAGCTTAGGTCCGACAGACCCCCCCTACGAGCAGTACTTC.

This clone has only one observation. The chain links TRBV2 to TRBJ1-2, with 8 bases matching TRBD1. CDR3 size: 14 residues. Trimming at V came to 5 bases and at J to 8 bases, leaving 10 bases not matched to a gene. Germline V gene sequence: CDR1 SNHLY, CDR2 FYNNEI. This CDR3 is CASSPRQGWGGYTF. The CDR3 DNA is TGTGCCAGCAGTCCGAGACAGGGGTGGGGCGGCTACACCTTC.

This rearrangement joins TRBV19 to TRBJ2-5; 9 nucleotides match TRBD1. The V segment lost 3 bases and the J segment 4 bases; nucleotides outside the gene matches: 18. CDR1 and CDR2 (germline): LNHDA, SQIVND (reference sequence). This CDR3 contains 19 residues. The CDR3: CASSMGQNFGTGTRETQYF. In nucleotides, the CDR3 is TGTGCCAGTAGTATGGGCCAAAATTTCGGGACAGGGACACGAGAGACCCAGTACTTC.

The chain carries TRBV6-2 or TRBV6-3 and TRBJ2-3; D may be TRBD2 (7 bases). Trimming stripped 2 bases from V and 3 bases from J, with 15 bases between. Germline V gives CDR1 MNHEY, CDR2 SVGEGT. The CDR3 length is 16 residues. CDR3 sequence: CASSYRGGGSTDTQYF. The CDR3 DNA sequence: TGTGCCAGCAGTTACCGGGGCGGGGGCTCGACAGATACGCAGTATTTT.

CDR3 sequence (DNA): TGTGCCAGCAGCAACCAGGGATCCTACGAGCAGTACTTC. Translating gives CASSNQGSYEQYF. The chain uses TRBV5-5 and TRBJ2-7; a possible D gene is TRBD1 (5 bases). Per the germline V gene, CDR1 is SGHKS and CDR2 is YYEKEE (reference sequence). This CDR3 is 13 amino acids long. Trimming shortened V by 4 bases and J by 1 base, and 9 bases separated the two germline ends.

The chain is built from TRBV5-1 and TRBJ1-1; D remains unclear. V lost 0 bases, J lost 1 base, and 7 bases lay in between. The CDR3 totals 14 residues. Germline loops: CDR1 SGHRS, CDR2 YFSETQ. CDR3: CASSLADPNTEAFF. The CDR3, as DNA: TGCGCCAGCAGCTTGGCCGACCCGAACACTGAAGCTTTCTTT.

V gene TRBV7-8 combines with J gene TRBJ1-1; no clear D gene. In germline, CDR1 is SGHVS, CDR2 FQNEAQ. The CDR3 is 14 residues long. Trimming cost V 2 bases and J 0 bases, with 7 bases left between them. CDR3 in DNA: TGTGCCAGCAGCTTAATGGAAATGAACACTGAAGCTTTCTTT. It translates to CASSLMEMNTEAFF.

The gene calls are TRBV20-1 and TRBJ2-7, with TRBD2 as a possible D gene (6 bases). Deletions cut 6 bases from V and 4 bases from J, with 10 bases between. CDR1 and CDR2 from the germline V gene are DFQATT and SNEGSKA (reference sequence). The CDR3 is 11 amino acids. Here the CDR3 reads CSARRGYEQYF. The CDR3 region has the DNA TGCAGTGCCCGGAGGGGTTACGAGCAGTACTTC.

The chain has TRBV24-1 and TRBJ1-5, with D unresolved. Trimming pared 6 bases from V and 3 bases from J, leaving 5 bases between. Looked up from germline, CDR1 is KGHDR and CDR2 is SFDVKD. The CDR3 covers 12 residues. DNA of the CDR3: TGTGCCACCAGTTCTACCAATCAGCCCCAGCATTTT. Its translation: CATSSTNQPQHF.

The rearrangement uses TRBV19 and TRBJ1-2; D not certain. Germline V gene lookup returns CDR1 LNHDA and CDR2 SQIVND (reference sequence). The CDR3 has 14 residues. V dropped 3 bases and J dropped 0 bases, with 8 bases sitting between them. This CDR3 reads CASSMSGANYGYTF. In nucleotides, the CDR3 is TGTGCCAGTAGTATGTCCGGGGCTAACTATGGCTACACCTTC. Combining the CDR3 with reference TRBV19 and TRBJ1-2 gives the whole variable domain DGGITQSPKYLFRKEGQNVTLSCEQNLNHDAMYWYRQDPGQGLRLIYYSQIVNDFQKGDIAEGYSVSREKKESFPLTVTSAQKNPTAFYLCASSMSGANYGYTFGSGTRLTVV.

V and J are TRBV7-9 and TRBJ2-7, with a tentative D call TRBD2 (6 bases). V was trimmed by 1 base and J by 2 bases, leaving 15 bases between them. CDR1 is SEHNR and CDR2 is FQNEAQ in the germline V gene (reference sequence). This CDR3 contains 16 residues. Here the CDR3 DNA reads TGTGCCAGCAGCTTAGTTGGAGGGTCGGACCCCTACGAGCAGTACTTC. It translates to CASSLVGGSDPYEQYF.

This clone was seen a few times. The chain has TRBV30 and TRBJ2-2, with TRBD1 matching over 8 bases. This CDR3 comprises 14 residues. The J segment lost 6 bases and the V segment lost 0 bases, leaving 3 bases of the junction unmatched. Germline CDR1 GTSNPN, CDR2 SVGIG (reference sequence). DNA of the CDR3: TGTGCCTGGAGTGTGTTACAGGGGGCCGGGGAGCTGTTTTTT. Amino acid sequence: CAWSVLQGAGELFF.